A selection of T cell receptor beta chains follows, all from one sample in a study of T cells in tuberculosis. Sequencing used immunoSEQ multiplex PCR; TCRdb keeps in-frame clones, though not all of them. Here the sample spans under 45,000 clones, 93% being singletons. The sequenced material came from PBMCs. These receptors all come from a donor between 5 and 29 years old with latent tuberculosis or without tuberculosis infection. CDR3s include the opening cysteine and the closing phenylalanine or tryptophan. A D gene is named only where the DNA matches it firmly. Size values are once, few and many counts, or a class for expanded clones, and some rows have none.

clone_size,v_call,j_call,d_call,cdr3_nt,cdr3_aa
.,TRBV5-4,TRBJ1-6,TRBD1,TGTGCCAGCAGCTCCACCCAGGGGGCATCCTCACCCCTCCACTTT,CASSSTQGASSPLHF
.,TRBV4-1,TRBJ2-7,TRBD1,TGCGCCAGCAGCCGCCGGGACAGGAAGTACGAGCAGTACTTC,CASSRRDRKYEQYF
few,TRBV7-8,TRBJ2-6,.,TGTGCCAGCAGCTTAGGGCAGGGTGGCGACGATCGTGCTGGGGCCAACGTCCTGACTTTC,CASSLGQGGDDRAGANVLTF
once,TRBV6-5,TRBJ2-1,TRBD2,TGTGCCAGTAGGGCTAGCGGGGGTTACAATGAGCAGTTCTTC,CASRASGGYNEQFF
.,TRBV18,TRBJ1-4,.,TGTGCCAGCTCACCACGTGGCAGGGTTGTTGAAAAACTGTTTTTT,CASSPRGRVVEKLFF
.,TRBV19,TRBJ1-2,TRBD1,TGTGCCAGTAGTTTGGGACAGGGCGATTTCCATGGCTACACCTTC,CASSLGQGDFHGYTF
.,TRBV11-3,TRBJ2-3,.,TGTGCCAGCAGCTTATTGGGGGAGGCAGATACGCAGTATTTT,CASSLLGEADTQYF
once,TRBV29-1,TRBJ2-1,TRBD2,TGCAGCGGGTCCTTCGGGACTAGCTCCTACAATGAGCAGTTCTTC,CSGSFGTSSYNEQFF
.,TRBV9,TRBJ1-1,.,TGTGCCAGCAGCCTTTCAGGGTCGGGACTGGCTGAAGCTTTCTTT,CASSLSGSGLAEAFF
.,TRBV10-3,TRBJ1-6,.,TGTGCCATCAGTGACCGATTAACAGATCCCCTCCACTTT,CAISDRLTDPLHF
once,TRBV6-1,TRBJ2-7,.,TGTGCCAGCAGTGAAGAGACATACTACGAGCAGTACTTC,CASSEETYYEQYF
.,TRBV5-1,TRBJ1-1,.,TGCGCCAGCTCTCGAGCGGTGGTTGGAGAAATGAACACTGAAGCTTTCTTT,CASSRAVVGEMNTEAFF
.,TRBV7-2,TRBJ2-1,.,TGTGCCAGCAGCCGACTAGAAACCTACAATGAGCAGTTCTTC,CASSRLETYNEQFF
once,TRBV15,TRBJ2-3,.,TGTGCCACCAGCAGACTAAGGGGAGATACGCAGTATTTT,CATSRLRGDTQYF
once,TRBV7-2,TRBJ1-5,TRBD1,TGTGCCAGCAGCTTAAGACAGGGGGATGGTCAGCCCCAGCATTTT,CASSLRQGDGQPQHF
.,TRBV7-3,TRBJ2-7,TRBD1,TGTGCCAGCAGCTTACGGGACAGGTCCTACGAGCAGTACTTC,CASSLRDRSYEQYF
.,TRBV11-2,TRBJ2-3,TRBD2,TGTGCCAGCAGCCCCCGAGCGTCGGGGGGGGATACGCAGTATTTT,CASSPRASGGDTQYF
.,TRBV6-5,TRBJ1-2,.,TGTGCCAGCAGTTACGGGGGAGGCCGCTACACCTTC,CASSYGGGRYTF
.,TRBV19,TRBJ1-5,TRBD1,TGTGCCAGTAGTATCCCTAATATCGGACAGGGCAATCAGCCCCAGCATTTT,CASSIPNIGQGNQPQHF
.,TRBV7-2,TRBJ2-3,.,TGTGCCAGCAGCTTAGTAGGACGCGGGGCCCACACAGATACGCAGTATTTT,CASSLVGRGAHTDTQYF
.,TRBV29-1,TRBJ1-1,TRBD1,TGCAGCGTTCGACAGGGGACGAACACTGAAGCTTTCTTT,CSVRQGTNTEAFF
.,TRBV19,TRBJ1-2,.,TGTGCCAGTAGTCAGGGATCTCCGAGCGGCTACACCTTC,CASSQGSPSGYTF
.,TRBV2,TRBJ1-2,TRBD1,TGTGCCAGCAGTCCCCGGCTACAGGGGGCCTATGGCTACACCTTC,CASSPRLQGAYGYTF
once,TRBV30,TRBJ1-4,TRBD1,TGTGCCTGGACCCAACGGACAGGGTCGGCAAAACTGTTTTTT,CAWTQRTGSAKLFF
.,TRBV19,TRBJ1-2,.,TGTGCCAGTAGTATATCAGTCTATGGCTACACCTTC,CASSISVYGYTF
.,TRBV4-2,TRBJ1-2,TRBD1,TGTGCCAGCAGCCAGGGACAGACTCCTAACTATGGCTACACCTTC,CASSQGQTPNYGYTF
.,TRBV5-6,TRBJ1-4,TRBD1,TGTGCCAGCAGCAGAACAGGGGGAAGGGGTGAAAAACTGTTTTTT,CASSRTGGRGEKLFF
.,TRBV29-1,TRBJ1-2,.,TGCAGCGCCGGGGACACCTTTAACTATGGCTACACCTTC,CSAGDTFNYGYTF
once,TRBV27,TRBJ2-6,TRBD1,TGTGCCAGCAGTTTACAGGGGGCTGGGGCCAACGTCCTGACTTTC,CASSLQGAGANVLTF
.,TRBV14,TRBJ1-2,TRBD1,TGTGCCAGCAGCCCTTCCCGGACAGGTTCAAACTATGGCTACACCTTC,CASSPSRTGSNYGYTF
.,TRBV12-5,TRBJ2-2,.,TGTGCTAGTGGTTTGGATAGGACTTACACCGGGGAGCTGTTTTTT,CASGLDRTYTGELFF
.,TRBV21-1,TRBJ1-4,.,TGTGCCAGCAGCAAGGAGGGACCTAGGAATGAAAAACTGTTTTTT,CASSKEGPRNEKLFF
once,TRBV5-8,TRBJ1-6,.,TGTGCCAGCAGCTTGGGGCAGAATAATTCACCCCTCCACTTT,CASSLGQNNSPLHF
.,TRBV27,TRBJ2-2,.,TGTGCCACCAGGGTAACGGACACCGGGGAGCTGTTTTTT,CATRVTDTGELFF
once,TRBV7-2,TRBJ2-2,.,TGTGCCAGCAGCCTAGGGCCCGGGGAGCTGTTTTTT,CASSLGPGELFF
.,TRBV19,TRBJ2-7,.,TGTGCCAGTAGTATGACGGGACAAAACTACGAGCAGTACTTC,CASSMTGQNYEQYF
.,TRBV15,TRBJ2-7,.,TGTGCCACCAGCAGAGAAGTACAGGACCCTCCCTACGAGCAGTACTTC,CATSREVQDPPYEQYF
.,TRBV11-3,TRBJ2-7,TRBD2,TGTGCCAGCAGCCCGGGGGGCTACGAGCAGTACTTC,CASSPGGYEQYF
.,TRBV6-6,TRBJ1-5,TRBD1,TGTGCCAGCAGGACTCCGGGACAGAATCAGCCCCAGCATTTT,CASRTPGQNQPQHF
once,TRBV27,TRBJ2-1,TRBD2,TGTGCCAGCCTAGCGGGGGGACGGATCAATGAGCAGTTCTTC,CASLAGGRINEQFF
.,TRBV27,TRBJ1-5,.,TGTGCCAGCAAATTGACAGTAAATCAGCCCCAGCATTTT,CASKLTVNQPQHF
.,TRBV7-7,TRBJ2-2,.,TGTGCCAGCAGCTACGGTATCGGGACCGGGGAGCTGTTTTTT,CASSYGIGTGELFF
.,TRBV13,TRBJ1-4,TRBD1,TGTGCCAGCAGCTTAGGGGAGGACAGGACCGAGGGTTTT,CASSLGEDRTEGF
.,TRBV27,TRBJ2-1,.,TGTGCCAGCAGCTCCGCGGCGGGTAAGCGTACATATGAGCAGTTCTTC,CASSSAAGKRTYEQFF
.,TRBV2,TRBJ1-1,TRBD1,TGTGCCAGCAGTACAGACAGGGGCGCGGTTGAAGCTTTCTTT,CASSTDRGAVEAFF
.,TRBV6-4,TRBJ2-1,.,TGTGCCAGCAGTGACTCCGTGAAGGGGTCCTACAATGAGCAGTTCTTC,CASSDSVKGSYNEQFF
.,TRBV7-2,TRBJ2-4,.,TGTGCCAGCAGCCTAGACTCTGACATTCAGTACTTC,CASSLDSDIQYF
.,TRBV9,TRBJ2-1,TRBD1,TGTGCCAGCAGCGCCCGACCGGGACAGACCAAACTATCCTACAATGAGCAGTTCTTC,CASSARPGQTKLSYNEQFF